This passage covers 19 T cell receptor beta chains from one sample sequenced in a study of identical twins. TCRdb independently ran MiXCR on the 5' RACE reads; one entry per CDR3 protein. The data show a few hundred thousand distinct CDR3 sequences, roughly 13% seen once. The same data also contributed to another study, on yellow fever vaccine responses in identical twins.

The source material was memory (CD45RO+) T cells sorted from blood. Receptors originate from a woman aged 18-35 years in good health.

There are many counts of this clonotype. This rearrangement joins TRBV4-3 to TRBJ2-2; 7 nucleotides align to TRBD2. The ends lost 4 bases at V and 2 bases at J; junction bases unmatched: 10. The CDR3 loop spans 17 amino acids. Per the germline V gene, CDR1 is LGHNA and CDR2 is YSLEER. DNA for the CDR3: TGCGCCAGCAGCCCAGGGTCGCGGGAGCTAAACACCGGGGAGCTGTTTTTT. Protein sequence: CASSPGSRELNTGELFF.

The CDR3 sequence is CSASRPGRNTEAFF. The CDR3 DNA follows: TGCAGTGCCTCCCGGCCGGGACGGAACACTGAAGCTTTCTTT. J is TRBJ1-1 and V is TRBV20-1; weak D call: TRBD1 (5 bases). The CDR3 has 14 residues. With 6 bases removed from V and 1 base from J, the gap between germline ends came to 15 bases. The V gene's germline CDR1 is DFQATT and CDR2 SNEGSKA (reference sequence).

At least ten counts were recorded for this clonotype. The junction departs from germline at one end; a sequencing error may be responsible. The chain combines TRBV20-1 with TRBJ2-1; weak D call: TRBD2 (5 bases). CDR1 and CDR2 (germline): DFQATT, SNEGSKA (reference sequence). CDR3 size: 14 residues. The CDR3 region has the DNA TGCAGTGCTGGAGACTCGAGGGACTACAATGAGCAGTTCTTC. Amino acids: CSAGDSRDYNEQFF.

The rearrangement joins TRBV15 to TRBJ1-1; 11 positions agree with TRBD1. Germline CDR1 LNHNV, CDR2 YYDKDF (reference sequence). V lost 0 bases, J lost 5 bases, and 8 bases stayed unmatched. The CDR3 consists of 17 residues. The CDR3: CATSRDVGQGARTEAFF. CDR3 nucleotides: TGTGCCACCAGCAGAGATGTCGGACAGGGGGCGAGAACTGAAGCTTTCTTT.

This clonotype has a handful of counts. The gene calls are TRBV3-1 and TRBJ2-3; possibly TRBD1 for D (7 bases). This CDR3 contains 15 residues. Germline V gene sequence: CDR1 LGHDT, CDR2 YNNKEL (reference sequence). The V end was cut by 0 bases, the J end by 6 bases, with 13 bases between. DNA of the CDR3: TGTGCCAGCAGCCAAGATCAGGGGGAGGCGGATACGCAGTATTTT. Its translation: CASSQDQGEADTQYF.

This clonotype was seen a handful of times. The chain uses TRBV20-1 and TRBJ2-7, with 12 bases lining up with TRBD2. Germline V gives CDR1 DFQATT, CDR2 SNEGSKA (reference sequence). The trim removed 6 bases at V and 3 bases at J, leaving 6 bases unmatched. CDR3 length equals 14 residues. In DNA, the CDR3 is TGCAGTGCGGAACTAGCGGGAGGCGTCTACGAGCAGTACTTC. The encoded protein is CSAELAGGVYEQYF.

This rearrangement joins TRBV6-1 to TRBJ2-1; D is undetermined. The germline V and J ends were trimmed by 7 bases and 2 bases, with 15 bases remaining between them. The length of the CDR3 is 15 residues. CDR1 MNHNS and CDR2 SASEGT come from the germline V gene. The CDR3 sequence is CASNLIPGTYNEQFF. CDR3 DNA: TGTGCCAGCAATCTCATCCCCGGCACCTACAATGAGCAGTTCTTC.

The chain links TRBV6-1 to TRBJ2-7; 7 nucleotides align to TRBD1. V lost 1 base to trimming and J lost 5 bases; unmatched junction nucleotides: 8. The CDR3 has 15 residues. CDR1 MNHNS and CDR2 SASEGT come from the germline V gene. The CDR3 sequence is CASSEEAGGRNEQYF. The CDR3 nucleotides read TGTGCCAGCAGTGAAGAGGCAGGGGGTCGAAACGAGCAGTACTTC.

A few counts support this clonotype. The chain combines TRBV18 with TRBJ1-1, with 8 bases that match TRBD1. The V and J ends lost 4 bases and 4 bases, in that order; junction bases with no gene match: 5. The CDR3 extends over 14 amino acids. Germline V CDR1 and CDR2: KGHSH, LQKENI. CDR3 sequence (DNA): TGTGCCAGCTCACTAATCCAGGGGGCCACTGAAGCTTTCTTT. This codes for CASSLIQGATEAFF.

The genes are TRBV20-1 and TRBJ1-3; D uncertain. Trimming cost V 2 bases and J 0 bases, with 8 bases left between them. The CDR3 extends over 14 amino acids. Germline V lookup: CDR1 DFQATT, CDR2 SNEGSKA (reference sequence). The CDR3 bases are TGCAGTGCTAGAAGGACGGCCTCTGGAAACACCATATATTTT. It translates to CSARRTASGNTIYF.

At least ten counts were recorded for this clonotype. CDR3 region: CASSRDVLAGVHNEQFF. CDR3 sequence (DNA): TGTGCCAGCAGCCGGGACGTACTAGCGGGAGTTCACAATGAGCAGTTCTTC. V is TRBV7-9 and J is TRBJ2-1; the match to TRBD2 covers 11 bases. CDR1 is SEHNR and CDR2 is FQNEAQ in the germline V gene (reference sequence). The CDR3 loop spans 17 amino acids. Unmatched junction bases numbered 11, after V lost 5 bases and J lost 5 bases. Supplemented by reference TRBV7-9 and TRBJ2-1, the full variable domain reads DTGVSQNPRHKITKRGQNVTFRCDPISEHNRLYWYRQTLGQGPEFLTYFQNEAQLEKSRLLSDRFSAERPKGSFSTLEIQRTEQGDSAMYLCASSRDVLAGVHNEQFFGPGTRLTVL.

This clonotype was detected a few times. This sequence joins TRBV5-1 and TRBJ2-1; D is undetermined. Germline V gene sequence: CDR1 SGHRS, CDR2 YFSETQ. This CDR3 comprises 18 residues. V was trimmed by 2 bases and J by 0 bases, leaving 18 bases between them. CDR3 sequence reads: CASSFPQAPGFSYNEQFF. The CDR3 nucleotides read TGCGCCAGCAGCTTTCCCCAGGCTCCTGGGTTCTCCTACAATGAGCAGTTCTTC.

The chain uses TRBV7-8 and TRBJ2-2, with D possibly matching TRBD2 (5 bases). Germline V gives CDR1 SGHVS, CDR2 FQNEAQ. This CDR3 region has 16 residues. Trimming removed 5 bases at V and 0 bases at J, with 13 bases between. The CDR3, as DNA: TGTGCCAGCAGCCTACCGGGGATCGCGAACACCGGGGAGCTGTTTTTT. Amino acid sequence: CASSLPGIANTGELFF.

The chain carries TRBV7-2 and TRBJ2-1, with no clear D. The CDR3 spans 13 residues. The ends were cut back, 2 bases at V and 4 bases at J, with 6 bases in the middle. CDR1 is SGHTA, CDR2 FQGNSA, per germline. DNA for the CDR3: TGTGCCAGCAGCTTATCGGCGTACAATGAGCAGTTCTTC. As protein: CASSLSAYNEQFF.

The chain combines TRBV10-3 with TRBJ2-4; D remains ambiguous. This CDR3 has 15 residues. Germline V gene lookup returns CDR1 ENHRY and CDR2 SYGVKD. Trimming left V 5 bases short and J 0 bases short, with 11 bases between. The CDR3 DNA follows: TGTGCCATCAGTCCAATACAAGAAGCCAAAAACATTCAGTACTTC. Translation gives CAISPIQEAKNIQYF.

This clonotype was observed many times. The chain couples TRBV4-2 to TRBJ2-1; tentative D call: TRBD2 (7 bases). Germline assignment: CDR1 LGHNA and CDR2 YNFKEQ. Trimming left V 0 bases short and J 9 bases short, with 12 bases between. The CDR3 runs to 14 residues. The CDR3 DNA sequence: TGTGCCAGCAGCCAAGATAGGGGGGGCGGTGAGCAGTTCTTC. Its protein product is CASSQDRGGGEQFF.

This clonotype was observed at least ten times. V and J are TRBV20-1 and TRBJ2-1; D ambiguous. Germline CDR1 DFQATT, CDR2 SNEGSKA (reference sequence). The CDR3 runs to 14 residues. V was pared by 3 bases and J by 0 bases, with 9 bases between. The CDR3: CSASDPRSYNEQFF. The CDR3 DNA is TGCAGTGCTAGCGACCCCCGCTCCTACAATGAGCAGTTCTTC.

The chain has TRBV4-3 and TRBJ2-2; D not resolved. CDR1 LGHNA and CDR2 YSLEER come from the germline V gene. V lost 4 bases and J lost 2, with 17 bases in between. The CDR3 loop spans 17 amino acids. In DNA form, the CDR3 reads TGCGCCAGCAGCCCTATTCATGAGGACGGAAACACCGGGGAGCTGTTTTTT. It yields the protein CASSPIHEDGNTGELFF.

The V gene is TRBV19, the J gene TRBJ2-1; D might be TRBD2 (5 bases). V lost 5 bases and J lost 6, with 26 bases in between. Per the germline V gene, CDR1 is LNHDA and CDR2 is SQIVND (reference sequence). The CDR3 is 18 amino acids. The CDR3 region is CASSHILFGLGIGNEQFF. CDR3 nucleotide sequence: TGTGCCAGTAGTCATATTTTATTCGGACTTGGAATTGGCAATGAGCAGTTCTTC.